The table lists the clone carrying this T cell receptor (beta chain) with many counts. Antigen: not known. This sample is drawn from a study of T-cell reconstitution after alpha-beta-depleted transplantation in children. During its preparation, the TCRbeta library received unique molecular identifiers. TCRdb independently ran MiXCR on the PCR reads; one entry per CDR3 protein. The data hold 200,000 to 250,000 distinct CDR3 sequences, with about 11% observed a single time. The V end was cut by 3 bases, the J end by 7 bases, with 13 bases between. The CDR3 sequence is 14 residues long. General study findings and limits: At one year after transplant, newly produced T cells mostly accounted for T-cell counts and diversity. Surviving thymic progenitors and recipient T cells were the source of high TCRbeta diversity at day 60 in some patients.

The receptor comes from a child under two years old with acute myeloid leukemia, due to receive a stem cell transplant. The chain links TRBV12-3 or TRBV12-4 to TRBJ1-5; TRBD1 is a possible D gene (5 bases). Specimen: PBMCs, collected before TCRalphabeta/CD19-depleted stem cell transplant. In DNA, the CDR3 is TGTGCCAGCAGTTTTGGAGGGGCCCGGCAGCCCCAGCATTTT. Its protein is CASSFGGARQPQHF.